Here is one TCR beta chain with its context. These data come from a study of blood T cell repertoires in COVID-19. Study at large: In each case, the material was cDNA or gDNA derived from T cells, B-cell-depleted T cells, or PBMCs.

Patients at the Seattle site were enrolled during active infection and followed longitudinally. V shed 2 bases and J shed 6 bases, with 9 bases lying between them. Germline CDR1 and CDR2: SGHNT and YYREEE (reference sequence). The CDR3 is 12 residues long. Only in-frame clones appear in the TCRdb table, and some are missing; sequencing was by immunoSEQ multiplex PCR. The sample lists about 290,000 clones, under 90% seen once, with 11% in the top ten. This receptor was identified in a woman in her thirties with COVID-19, enrolled during active disease. The chain recombines TRBV5-4 with TRBJ2-7; D is uncertain. What was sequenced was peripheral blood. The CDR3 region has the DNA TGTGCCAGCAGCTTCTGGTTGGCCGAGCAGTACTTC. This codes for CASSFWLAEQYF.